The clone carrying this T cell receptor beta chain was seen many times. Its antigen is as yet unknown. Read coverage stops 3 residues before the CDR3 terminus; the germline J gene supplies the remainder. Libraries were prepared by immunoSEQ multiplex PCR; TCRdb keeps only in-frame clonotypes and omits some of them. Observed in the sample are 15,000 to 25,000 clones, none of them singletons. Diagnosis required reduced IgG, IgA and/or IgM with specific antibody deficiency. Aged 9 to 64 years, CVID subjects averaged about 38 years old. CVID subjects were neither ill nor on immunomodulatory or immunosuppressive medication at sampling. The CDR3 consists of 15 residues. Looked up from germline, CDR1 is SGHRS and CDR2 is YFSETQ. Trimming took 1 base from V and 2 from J, leaving 11 bases between them. The entry originates in a study of T cell clonality in common variable immunodeficiency. Findings of the study overall: Reportedly, TCR beta sequences from common variable immunodeficiency showed fewer deletions and N-nucleotide insertions. Compared with controls, CVID subjects had fewer shared TCRbeta clones.

The TCR sequence derives from a human donor with common variable immunodeficiency. Sequenced sample: peripheral blood mononuclear cells. This chain links TRBV5-1 with TRBJ2-3; D unclear. CDR3 DNA (partial): TGCGCCAGCAGCTTGTCGCAACCACTCACAGATACG. It yields the protein CASSLSQPLTDT. The entire CDR3 is CASSLSQPLTDTQYF.